The clone carrying this TCR beta chain has a handful of counts. Its antigen is currently unknown. This entry belongs to a study of T-cell reconstitution after alpha-beta-depleted transplantation in children. Study-level results: T cells produced anew were the main source of T-cell counts and diversity one year after transplant. From surviving recipient T cells and thymic progenitors came the high day-60 TCRbeta diversity observed in some patients. By about two months after transplant, alpha-beta T cells reportedly arose from several hundred graft clones that had expanded.

From germline, CDR1 is SGHRS and CDR2 YFSETQ. Trimming removed 4 bases from V and 2 bases from J; junction bases left unmatched: 7. The CDR3 consists of 15 residues. Library preparation (for TCRbeta) was performed with unique molecular identifiers. Each CDR3 protein gets one entry after TCRdb re-called the PCR reads with MiXCR. The sample has about 1,000,000 distinct CDR3 sequences; about 30% are singletons. This specimen consisted of PBMCs, mostly from graft donor cells, obtained 360 days after TCRalphabeta/CD19-depleted stem cell transplant. The TCR originated in a boy under three years old who had a stem cell transplant for SCID, so the T cells may come from the graft donor. V gene TRBV5-1 combines with J gene TRBJ2-3; TRBD2 matches at 7 bases. The CDR3 bases are TGCGCCAGCAGCCAAAGCGGGGTAAACACAGATACGCAGTATTTT. Amino acid sequence: CASSQSGVNTDTQYF.